This T cell receptor beta chain originates from a study of cytomegalovirus exposure and HLA in healthy donors. The germline V gene has CDR1 SQVTM and CDR2 ANQGSEA. The CDR3 totals 12 residues. V shed 7 bases, J shed 3 bases, and the junction held 6 bases outside the gene matches. It was with 60 Vbeta and 13 Jbeta primers that the PCR ran. The table came from immunoSEQ multiplex PCR; TCRdb's copy has only in-frame clones and leaves some out. The table records 150,000 to 200,000 clones, about 80% of them present only once. This clone was counted between two and nine times. Sequencing input: PBMCs. This sequence joins TRBV29-1 and TRBJ2-7; 7 nucleotides line up with TRBD1. The receptor's source is a man between 40 and 49 years old in good health and CMV-seronegative. CDR3 DNA: TGCAGCGCAGGACAGGTGATCTACGAGCAGTACTTC. Protein: CSAGQVIYEQYF.